Each of the 29 T cell receptor beta chains below was sequenced from the same sample in a study of tumor-infiltrating lymphocytes in primary liver carcinoma. From unsorted bulk tissue weighing 20-30 mg, DNA and RNA were co-extracted. Priming with a constant-region primer yielded TCR beta cDNA from 400 to 500 ng total RNA. Construction of TCR beta libraries relied on three successive nested multiplex PCR rounds employing slightly modified ARM-PCR. TRBV1-TRBV30 forward primers paired with a C-beta reverse primer were used in the first two PCR rounds, which ran about 11 cycles each. TCRdb called the multiplex PCR reads again in MiXCR, with one record for every CDR3 protein. This sample has 50,000 to 60,000 distinct CDR3 sequences, with 70% to 80% found just once. The source material was liver tumor tissue from sampling region 5. The subset here: tumor region T5, tumor centre. Receptors were obtained from a man aged 40-50 years with primary liver carcinoma and hepatitis B virus infection.

As regards this clonotype: A read error may account for a junction end that differs from germline. The rearrangement uses TRBV28 and TRBJ2-7; D ambiguous. Germline CDR1 MDHEN, CDR2 SYDVKM. The CDR3 covers 13 residues. In nucleotides, the CDR3 is TGTGCCAGCAGTTCGATACAGACCGGCGAGCTGTACTTC. Translation gives CASSSIQTGELYF.

A remark on this clonotype: A junction end diverges from the germline sequence, so it may reflect a read error. The J gene is TRBJ1-1, the V gene TRBV29-1; D is perhaps TRBD1 (6 bases). The CDR3 length is 14 residues. Germline CDR1 SQVTM, CDR2 ANQGSEA. CDR3 in amino acids: CSVLRTDSNTDAIF. In DNA form, the CDR3 reads TGCAGCGTTCTTCGGACAGACAGCAACACTGACGCTATCTTT.

A remark on this clonotype: This is likely a read error, given that the CDR3 carries no conserved phenylalanine or tryptophan at its end. The DNA is left out, because the CDR3 cannot be placed on it with certainty; the CDR3 is given as TCRdb lists it. The CDR3 is CASSLATSGTDTKYS. This sequence joins TRBV5-4 and TRBJ2-3; TRBD2, as called in the table, went unchecked against the DNA. CDR1 and CDR2 (germline): SGHNT, YYREEE (reference sequence). The CDR3 has 15 amino acids, counting both end residues.

Turning to this clonotype: Given the absence of the conserved phenylalanine or tryptophan at the CDR3 end, a read error is likely. The DNA is left out, because the CDR3 cannot be placed on it with certainty; the CDR3 is given as TCRdb lists it. This chain connects TRBV7-8 to TRBJ2-7; the D call of TRBD1 is as the table states it, not checked on the DNA. Germline V CDR1 and CDR2: SGHVS, FQNEAQ. Inclusive of both ends, the CDR3 amounts to 14 amino acids. CDR3 region: CASSLDRDRYEQCI.

The chain recombines TRBV11-2 with TRBJ2-7; perhaps TRBD1 as D (5 bases). This CDR3 comprises 14 residues. V lost 4 bases, J lost 9 bases, and 19 bases lay in between. Germline values: CDR1 SGHAT, CDR2 FQNNGV. The CDR3: CASSSNRSSNVQYF. In DNA, the CDR3 is TGTGCCAGCAGCTCTAACAGGAGCTCCAACGTGCAGTACTTC.

Points on this clonotype: It is likely a read error, because the conserved phenylalanine at the end of the CDR3 is missing. This chain joins TRBV11-2 and TRBJ1-6; no clear D gene. The germline gives CDR1 SGHAT, CDR2 FQNNGV. This CDR3 has 13 amino acids. As DNA, the CDR3 is TGTACCAGCGCTGGCGGAAATAATTCACCCCTCCACCTT. This gives the protein CTSAGGNNSPLHL.

This clonotype was found a few times. The chain has TRBV9 and TRBJ2-2; 14 nucleotides agree with TRBD2. Trimming removed 3 bases from V and 5 bases from J; junction bases left unmatched: 0. CDR1 SGDLS and CDR2 YYNGEE come from the germline V gene. CDR3 length: 15 amino acids. The CDR3 DNA reads as TGTGCCAGCAGCGGACTAGCGGGAGGGACCGGGGAGCTGTTTTTT. Protein: CASSGLAGGTGELFF.

This clonotype was detected a few times. Given a much more abundant clone one base away, this may be a read error. The chain employs TRBV19 and TRBJ2-2; 7 bases are a match to TRBD2. CDR1 is LNHDA, CDR2 SQIVND, per germline (reference sequence). J lost 4 bases, V lost 11 bases, and 13 bases had no gene match. CDR3 size: 15 residues. CDR3 DNA: TGTGCCGGCCCTCCCCCAGCGGGAATCACCGGGGAGCTGTTTTTT. This gives the protein CAGPPPAGITGELFF.

In the case of this clonotype: Here the CDR3 omits its conserved ending phenylalanine or tryptophan, so a read error is the likely source. The limits of the CDR3 on the DNA are not certain, so only TCRdb's listed CDR3 is given. The chain couples TRBV6-1 to TRBJ2-1; the table's D call of TRBD2 was not tested on the DNA. Germline V gene data show CDR1 as MNHNS and CDR2 as SASEGT. The CDR3 is 15 residues long, counting both termini. Here the CDR3 reads CASNRGGVSHNERFL.

As regards this clonotype: Sequence at one end of the junction differs from germline and may be a read error. V is TRBV29-1 and J is TRBJ1-1; D not certain. Germline V CDR1 and CDR2: SQVTM, ANQGSEA. The CDR3 extends over 12 amino acids. Here the CDR3 DNA reads TGCAGCTTTGAATCCGGGGTCACTGGAGCTTTCTTT. Translation: CSFESGVTGAFF.

This clonotype has a single count. The CDR3 does not close with the conserved phenylalanine or tryptophan, likely indicating a read error. The chain joins TRBV29-1 to TRBJ1-1; D not resolved. Per germline, CDR1 SQVTM and CDR2 ANQGSEA. Trimming removed 6 bases at V and 6 bases at J, with 14 bases between. The CDR3 runs 12 residues. The DNA for the CDR3 is TGCAGCGTCTCTCATGGTAGGGCTGAAGCTTTCTCT. This gives the protein CSVSHGRAEAFS.

This clonotype occurred many times. The gene calls are TRBV10-3 and TRBJ2-1; TRBD2 agrees at 10 bases. Germline V gives CDR1 ENHRY, CDR2 SYGVKD. Unmatched junction bases numbered 9, after V lost 10 bases and J lost 9 bases. This CDR3 spans 13 amino acids. DNA for the CDR3: TGTGCCACCCTAGCGGGAGAAACAAGTGAGCAGTTCTTC. Its protein product is CATLAGETSEQFF.

Concerning this clonotype: The junction departs from the called germline gene at one end, perhaps through a read error. This chain links TRBV12-3 or TRBV12-4 with TRBJ1-1; D is unresolved. This CDR3 has 14 amino acids. DNA for the CDR3: TGTGCCAGCAGCCCCTCCGATGCGAACACTGAGGCTTTCTTT. Protein: CASSPSDANTEAFF.

This clonotype occurred a few times. The conserved closing phenylalanine or tryptophan is absent in this CDR3, likely reflecting a read error. The V and J genes are TRBV7-8 and TRBJ2-4; TRBD2 is a possible D gene (5 bases). The CDR3 totals 15 residues. Germline CDR1 is SGHVS and CDR2 is FQNEAQ. Trimming left V 10 bases short and J 3 bases short, with 19 bases between. The CDR3 nucleotides are TGTGCCATCTTGGGTTCGAAAGGAGGCAAAAACATTCAGTACTTA. As protein: CAILGSKGGKNIQYL.

The chain has TRBV5-5 and TRBJ2-5, with D possibly TRBD1 on 6 matching bases. V was shortened by 2 bases and J by 4 bases, with 12 bases between the two germline ends. Germline values: CDR1 SGHKS, CDR2 YYEKEE (reference sequence). The CDR3 is 14 amino acids. CDR3 sequence (DNA): TGTGCCAGCAGCTTTGGGGGCTCCGCAGAGACCCAGTACTTC. Translating it yields CASSFGGSAETQYF.

On this clonotype: As the CDR3 is not closed by the conserved phenylalanine or tryptophan, this likely results from a read error. The chain employs TRBV11-1 and TRBJ2-1, with 9 bases fitting TRBD2. Germline values: CDR1 SGHAT, CDR2 FQDESV (reference sequence). Germline trimming cut 6 bases from V and 1 base from J; bases unmatched to any gene: 13. The CDR3 has 18 residues. The CDR3: CASSLYRSAGGSYNEQFL. The DNA for the CDR3 is TGTGCCAGCAGTTTGTACCGCTCCGCGGGAGGGTCCTACAATGAGCAGTTCCTC.

V usage is TRBV11-3 and J usage is TRBJ2-1; D is ambiguous. The CDR3 totals 13 residues. CDR1 is SGHNT and CDR2 is YENEEA in the germline V gene. V shed 6 bases and J shed 5 bases, with 11 bases lying between them. The CDR3 sequence is CASRSDENNEQFF. Here the CDR3 DNA reads TGTGCCAGCAGATCGGATGAGAACAATGAGCAGTTCTTC.

A note on this clonotype: Relative to the germline gene, one junction end is altered; a read error may explain this. The chain employs TRBV11-2 and TRBJ2-4; maybe TRBD1 (6 bases). The CDR3 has 17 amino acids. Per the germline V gene, CDR1 is SGHAT and CDR2 is FQNNGV. CDR3 DNA sequence: TGTGCCAGCGGCTTAGACCGGACAGCTCTAGTCAAAAGCATTCAGTACTTC. This translates into CASGLDRTALVKSIQYF.

As regards this clonotype: One end of the junction varies from germline; a read error may be responsible. V and J are TRBV5-1 and TRBJ2-1; 9 bases align to TRBD2. Germline CDR1 SGHRS, CDR2 YFSETQ. The CDR3 length is 16 residues. The DNA of the CDR3 is TGCGCCAGCAGTTTGGATGGGACTAGCAGCTATAATGAGCAGTTCTTC. Protein product: CASSLDGTSSYNEQFF.

The chain carries TRBV28 and TRBJ1-4, with D tentatively TRBD1 (5 bases). Per germline, CDR1 MDHEN and CDR2 SYDVKM. The CDR3 is made up of 15 amino acids. The V end was cut by 5 bases, the J end by 8 bases, with 18 bases between. The DNA for the CDR3 is TGTGCCAGCAGTATAACGGGGGGGATCTACGAAAAACTGTTTTTT. This codes for CASSITGGIYEKLFF.

The V gene is TRBV11-1, the J gene TRBJ2-2; D may be TRBD2 (6 bases). The CDR3 totals 15 residues. Per the germline V gene, CDR1 is SGHAT and CDR2 is FQDESV (reference sequence). CDR3 sequence reads: CTSNYTGPFSGELFF. CDR3 nucleotides: TGTACTAGCAACTATACAGGACCTTTCTCCGGGGAGCTGTTTTTT.

The chain employs TRBV29-1 and TRBJ2-2; D tentatively reads TRBD1 or TRBD2 (5 bases each). Trimming shortened V by 6 bases and J by 11 bases, and 22 bases separated the two germline ends. The CDR3 extends over 14 amino acids. From germline, CDR1 is SQVTM and CDR2 ANQGSEA. CDR3 loop: CSVLGPGPISELFF. Written as DNA, the CDR3 is TGCAGCGTCCTCGGTCCGGGACCCATCAGTGAGCTGTTTTTT.

This clonotype was detected ten times or more. The chain has TRBV28 and TRBJ2-3; 8 nucleotides align to TRBD2. CDR3 length equals 15 residues. V was clipped by 3 bases and J by 2 bases; unmatched bases: 4. Germline V gives CDR1 MDHEN, CDR2 SYDVKM. CDR3 in DNA: TGTGCCAGCAGTTTGGGGGGACTAGTCACAGATACGCAGTATTTT. This gives the protein CASSLGGLVTDTQYF. The full variable domain, with the rest looked up from reference TRBV28 and TRBJ2-3, is DVKVTQSSRYLVKRTGEKVFLECVQDMDHENMFWYRQDPGLGLRLIYFSYDVKMKEKGDIPEGYSVSREKKERFSLILESASTNQTSMYLCASSLGGLVTDTQYFGPGTRLTVL.

Notes on this clonotype: Germline and junction disagree at one end, which may indicate a read error. CDR3 sequence reads: CASRQERTSGSVYEQYF. In DNA form, the CDR3 reads TGCGCCAGCAGACAGGAGAGGACTAGCGGGAGTGTTTACGAACAGTACTTC. The V call is TRBV4-1, the J call TRBJ2-7, with TRBD2 identical over 13 bases. The CDR3 is 17 amino acids. CDR1 and CDR2 (germline): MGHRA, YSYEKL.

Of note for this clonotype: This is likely a read error, given that the CDR3 carries no conserved phenylalanine or tryptophan at its end. The DNA is left out, because the CDR3 cannot be placed on it with certainty; the CDR3 is given as TCRdb lists it. The rearrangement joins TRBV11-2 to TRBJ2-3. Germline lookup yields CDR1 SGHAT and CDR2 FQNNGV. A total of 17 residues make up the CDR3, ends included. The CDR3 loop reads CASSLFAADVSTNTLYS.

Points on this clonotype: One end of the junction is discordant with germline, which a read error may explain. As DNA, the CDR3 is TGTACCAGCACCCTCAGTCGGGGCTATCGCTACACCTTC. It is translated as CTSTLSRGYRYTF. V and J are TRBV6-5 and TRBJ1-2; a weak D match, TRBD1 (5 bases). CDR1 is MNHEY, CDR2 SVGAGI, per germline. The CDR3 is 13 residues long.

This clonotype was detected once. The junction does not match germline at one end; this may be a read error. The chain uses TRBV5-1 and TRBJ2-3, with D possibly called TRBD1 or TRBD2 (5 bases each). This CDR3 is 15 amino acids long. Germline V gene sequence: CDR1 SGHRS, CDR2 YFSETQ. CDR3 DNA sequence: TGCGCCAGCAGCGCTGCCGGGACCGAGGGAGATACGCGGTATTTT. Its translation: CASSAAGTEGDTRYF.

Concerning this clonotype: A much larger clone sits a single nucleotide away, making a read error possible. The chain is built from TRBV2 and TRBJ2-7; D possibly uses TRBD1 or TRBD2 (5 bases each). Trimming removed 7 bases at V and 0 bases at J, with 19 bases between. The CDR3 has 16 residues. Looked up from germline, CDR1 is SNHLY and CDR2 is FYNNEI. CDR3 in amino acids: CASTPPSGAVSYEQYF. As DNA, the CDR3 is TGTGCCAGCACTCCCCCGTCCGGGGCGGTCTCCTACGAGCAGTACTTC.

A word on this clonotype: One end of the junction varies from germline; a read error may be responsible. This chain uses TRBV11-3 with TRBJ1-1; unclear D gene. From germline, CDR1 is SGHNT and CDR2 YENEEA. This CDR3 has 13 amino acids. CDR3 amino acids: CASSLAINTEAFF. CDR3 nucleotides: TGTGCCAGTAGCTTAGCGATTAACACTGAAGCTTTCTTT. The variable domain in full, completed from reference TRBV11-3 and TRBJ1-1, reads EAGVVQSPRYKIIEKKQPVAFWCNPISGHNTLYWYLQNLGQGPELLIRYENEEAVDDSQLPKDRFSAERLKGVDSTLKIQPAELGDSAVYLCASSLAINTEAFFGQGTRLTVV.